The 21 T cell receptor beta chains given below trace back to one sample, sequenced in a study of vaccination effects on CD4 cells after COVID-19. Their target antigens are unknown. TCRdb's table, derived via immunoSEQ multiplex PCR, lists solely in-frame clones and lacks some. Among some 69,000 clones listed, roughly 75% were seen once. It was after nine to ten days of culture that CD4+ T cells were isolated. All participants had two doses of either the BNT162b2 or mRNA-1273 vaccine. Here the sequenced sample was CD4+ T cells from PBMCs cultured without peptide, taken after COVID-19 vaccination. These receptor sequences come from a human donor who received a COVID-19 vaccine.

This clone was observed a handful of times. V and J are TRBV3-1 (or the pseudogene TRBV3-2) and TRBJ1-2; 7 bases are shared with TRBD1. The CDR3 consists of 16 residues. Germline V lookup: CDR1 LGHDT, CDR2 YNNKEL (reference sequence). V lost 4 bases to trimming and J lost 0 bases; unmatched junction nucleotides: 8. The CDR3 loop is CASSPSTGTANYGYTF. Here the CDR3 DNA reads TGTGCCAGCAGCCCCTCTACAGGGACAGCTAACTATGGCTACACCTTC.

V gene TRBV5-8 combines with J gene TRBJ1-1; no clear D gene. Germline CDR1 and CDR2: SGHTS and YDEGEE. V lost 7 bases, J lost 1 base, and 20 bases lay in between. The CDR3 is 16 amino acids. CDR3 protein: CASPRRVFVENTEAFF. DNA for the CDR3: TGTGCCAGCCCCCGTAGGGTTTTCGTGGAGAACACTGAAGCTTTCTTT. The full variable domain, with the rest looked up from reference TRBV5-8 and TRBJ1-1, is EAGVTQSPTHLIKTRGQQATLRCSPISGHTSVYWYQQALGLGLQFLLWYDEGEERNRGNFPPRFSGRQFPNYSSELNVNALELEDSALYLCASPRRVFVENTEAFFGQGTRLTVV.

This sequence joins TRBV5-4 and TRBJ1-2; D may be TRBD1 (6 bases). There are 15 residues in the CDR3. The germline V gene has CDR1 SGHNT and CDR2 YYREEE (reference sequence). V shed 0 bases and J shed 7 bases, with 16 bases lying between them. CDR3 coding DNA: TGTGCCAGCAGCTTGGGGGGGGCCGACCCCCCTGGCTACACCTTC. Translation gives CASSLGGADPPGYTF.

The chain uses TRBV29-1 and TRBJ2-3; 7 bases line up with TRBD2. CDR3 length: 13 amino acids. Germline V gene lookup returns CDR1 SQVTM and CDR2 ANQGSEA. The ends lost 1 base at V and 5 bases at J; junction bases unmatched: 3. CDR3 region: CSVEVGGEDTQYF. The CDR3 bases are TGCAGCGTTGAAGTGGGGGGGGAAGATACGCAGTATTTT.

The CDR3 reads CASSEGRGQAYEQYV. Here the CDR3 DNA reads TGTGCCAGCAGTGAAGGCAGGGGGCAGGCCTACGAGCAGTACGTC. V is TRBV2 and J is TRBJ2-7, with 8 bases identical to TRBD1. Germline values: CDR1 SNHLY, CDR2 FYNNEI. The junction had 4 bases not matched to a gene; V was cut back by 1 base and J by 2 bases. CDR3 length: 15 amino acids.

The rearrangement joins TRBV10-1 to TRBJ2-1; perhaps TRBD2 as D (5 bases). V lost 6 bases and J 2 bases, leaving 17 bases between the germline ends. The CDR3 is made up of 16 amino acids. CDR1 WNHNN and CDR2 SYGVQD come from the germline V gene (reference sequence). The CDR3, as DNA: TGCGCCAGCAGCCCTTCTACTAGTATCCCCTACAATGAGCAGTTCTTC. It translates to CASSPSTSIPYNEQFF.

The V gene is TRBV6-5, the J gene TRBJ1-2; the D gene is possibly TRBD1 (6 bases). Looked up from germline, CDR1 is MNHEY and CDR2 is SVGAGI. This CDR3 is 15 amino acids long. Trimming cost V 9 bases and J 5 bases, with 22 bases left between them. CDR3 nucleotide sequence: TGTGCCAGTACTGGGGGGGCAGGAAAATTGTATGGCTACACCTTC. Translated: CASTGGAGKLYGYTF.

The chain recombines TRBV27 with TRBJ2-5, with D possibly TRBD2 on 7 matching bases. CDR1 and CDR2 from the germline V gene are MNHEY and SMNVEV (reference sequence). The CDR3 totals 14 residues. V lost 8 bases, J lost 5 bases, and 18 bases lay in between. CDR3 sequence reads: CASPEGGAGETQYF. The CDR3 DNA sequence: TGTGCCAGCCCCGAGGGGGGGGCCGGGGAGACCCAGTACTTC.

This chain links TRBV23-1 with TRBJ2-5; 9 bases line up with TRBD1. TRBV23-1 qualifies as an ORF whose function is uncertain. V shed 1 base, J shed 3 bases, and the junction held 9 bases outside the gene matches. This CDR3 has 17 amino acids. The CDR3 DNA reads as TGCGCCAGCAGTCAATGCCGTACAGGGGGCGAGAAAGAGACCCAGTACTTC. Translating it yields CASSQCRTGGEKETQYF.

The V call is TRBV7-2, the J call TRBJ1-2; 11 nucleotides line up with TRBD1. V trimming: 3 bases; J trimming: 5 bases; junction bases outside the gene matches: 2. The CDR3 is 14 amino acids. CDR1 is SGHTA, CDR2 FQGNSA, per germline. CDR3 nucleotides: TGTGCCAGCAGCTTGGACAGGGGGCTATATGGCTACACCTTC. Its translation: CASSLDRGLYGYTF. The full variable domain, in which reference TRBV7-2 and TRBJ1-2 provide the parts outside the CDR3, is GAGVSQSPSNKVTEKGKDVELRCDPISGHTALYWYRQSLGQGLEFLIYFQGNSAPDKSGLPSDRFSAERTGGSVSTLTIQRTQQEDSAVYLCASSLDRGLYGYTFGSGTRLTVV.

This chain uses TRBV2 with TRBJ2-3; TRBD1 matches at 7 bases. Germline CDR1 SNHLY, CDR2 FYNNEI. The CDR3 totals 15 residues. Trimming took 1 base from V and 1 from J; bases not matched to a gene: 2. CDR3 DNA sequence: TGTGCCAGCAGTGAAGAGGGGGCTGGCACAGATACGCAGTATTTT. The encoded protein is CASSEEGAGTDTQYF.

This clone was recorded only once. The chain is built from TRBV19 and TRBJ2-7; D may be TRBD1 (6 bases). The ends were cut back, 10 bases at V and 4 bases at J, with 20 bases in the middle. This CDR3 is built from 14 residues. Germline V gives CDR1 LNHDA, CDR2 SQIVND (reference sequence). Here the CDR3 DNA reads TGTGCCATCCCCTCCCCGGGACATCGATACGAGCAGTACGTC. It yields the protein CAIPSPGHRYEQYV.

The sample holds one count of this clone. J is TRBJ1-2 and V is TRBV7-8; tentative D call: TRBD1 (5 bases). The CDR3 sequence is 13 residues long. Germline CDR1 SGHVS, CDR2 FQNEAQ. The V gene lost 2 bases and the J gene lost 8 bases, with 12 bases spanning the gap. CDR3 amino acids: CASSLRGLGGYTF. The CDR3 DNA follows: TGTGCCAGCAGCTTAAGGGGATTGGGGGGCTACACCTTC.

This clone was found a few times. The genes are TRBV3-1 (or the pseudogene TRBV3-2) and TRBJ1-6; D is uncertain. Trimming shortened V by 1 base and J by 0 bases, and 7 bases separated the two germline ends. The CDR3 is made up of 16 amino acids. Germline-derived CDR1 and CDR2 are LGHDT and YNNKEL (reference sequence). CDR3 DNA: TGTGCCAGCAGCCAAGTCGTCAGCTCCTATAATTCACCCCTCCACTTT. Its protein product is CASSQVVSSYNSPLHF.

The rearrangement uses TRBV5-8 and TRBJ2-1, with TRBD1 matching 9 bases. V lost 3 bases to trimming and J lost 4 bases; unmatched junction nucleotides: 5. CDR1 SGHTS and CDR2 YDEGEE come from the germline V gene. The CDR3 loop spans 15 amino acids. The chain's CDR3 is CASSSTGGIYNEQFF. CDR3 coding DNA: TGTGCCAGCAGCTCAACAGGGGGCATATACAATGAGCAGTTCTTC.

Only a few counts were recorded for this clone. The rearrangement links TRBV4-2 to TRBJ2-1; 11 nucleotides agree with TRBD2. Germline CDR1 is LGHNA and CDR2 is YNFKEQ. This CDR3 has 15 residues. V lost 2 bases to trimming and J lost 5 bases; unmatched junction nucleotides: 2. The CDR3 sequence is CASSQQLAGDNEQFF. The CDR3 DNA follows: TGTGCCAGCAGCCAACAACTAGCGGGAGACAATGAGCAGTTCTTC.

DNA for the CDR3: TGTGCCAGCAGTTACGCTAGCGGGGGGTTCAGCTCCTACGAGCAGTACGTC. It translates to CASSYASGGFSSYEQYV. The V and J genes are TRBV6-2 or TRBV6-3 and TRBJ2-7; TRBD2 matches at 11 bases. J gave up 0 bases and V 2 bases, and 6 bases lay outside the gene matches. CDR3 length: 17 amino acids. Germline V lookup: CDR1 MNHEY, CDR2 SVGEGT.

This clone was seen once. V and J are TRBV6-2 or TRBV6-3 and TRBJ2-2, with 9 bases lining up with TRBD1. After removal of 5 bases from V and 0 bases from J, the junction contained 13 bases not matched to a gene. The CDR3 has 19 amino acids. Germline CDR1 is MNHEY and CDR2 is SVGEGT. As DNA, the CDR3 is TGTGCCAGCAGTCCGGGACAGGGCCCACGAGCCACGAACACCGGGGAGCTGTTTTTT. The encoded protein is CASSPGQGPRATNTGELFF.

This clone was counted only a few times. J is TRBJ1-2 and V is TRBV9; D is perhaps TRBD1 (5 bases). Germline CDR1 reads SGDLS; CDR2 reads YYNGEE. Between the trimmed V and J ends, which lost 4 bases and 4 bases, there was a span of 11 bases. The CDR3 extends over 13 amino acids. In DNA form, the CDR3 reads TGTGCCAGCAGCCTTCGGGGGACCTATGGCTACACCTTC. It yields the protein CASSLRGTYGYTF.

The CDR3 protein is CASSYPRTGTLYEQYV. CDR3 nucleotides: TGTGCCAGCAGTTACCCCCGAACCGGGACCCTCTACGAGCAGTACGTC. The chain joins TRBV6-5 to TRBJ2-7; D possibly matches TRBD1 or TRBD2 (5 bases each). This CDR3 has 16 amino acids. Germline CDR1 is MNHEY and CDR2 is SVGAGI. Trimming removed 2 bases from V and 3 bases from J, with 17 bases in between.

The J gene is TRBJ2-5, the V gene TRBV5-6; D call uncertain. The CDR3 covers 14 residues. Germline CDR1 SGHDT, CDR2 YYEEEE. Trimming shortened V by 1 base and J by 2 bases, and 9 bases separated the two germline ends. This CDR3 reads CASSLNGLQETQYF. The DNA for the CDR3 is TGTGCCAGCAGCTTGAACGGGCTGCAAGAGACCCAGTACTTC. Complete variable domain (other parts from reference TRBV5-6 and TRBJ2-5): DAGVTQSPTHLIKTRGQQVTLRCSPKSGHDTVSWYQQALGQGPQFIFQYYEEEERQRGNFPDRFSGHQFPNYSSELNVNALLLGDSALYLCASSLNGLQETQYFGPGTRLLVL.